This is a list of T cell receptor beta chains from one sample in a study of follicular helper T cells after annual influenza vaccination. TCRdb's table, derived via immunoSEQ multiplex PCR, lists solely in-frame clones and lacks some. The sample lists about 8,700 clones; 75% to 90% were seen once. Material: CXCR5+ CD38- circulating T follicular helper cells from blood, obtained 7 days after influenza vaccination. These receptor sequences come from an adult who received the influenza vaccine. The CDR3 runs from the conserved cysteine through the conserved F or W. Fields, in order: CDR3 DNA, CDR3 protein, CDR3 length, V gene, D gene, J gene, clone size. The D gene is left open where the match is weak. Clone size appears in some rows only: once, few, many, or a class for an expanded clone.

TGTGCCAGCAGCTTGGACAGGGACAGCATTCAGTACTTC	CASSLDRDSIQYF	13	TRBV5-4	TRBD1	TRBJ2-4	-
TGCGCCAGCAGCTTGCGGGGACAGGGTGAAGCTTTCTTT	CASSLRGQGEAFF	13	TRBV5-1	TRBD1	TRBJ1-1	-
TGTGCCAGCAGTTTAGGCAGGGTCTCTTTCTATCAGCCCCAGCATTTT	CASSLGRVSFYQPQHF	16	TRBV28	-	TRBJ1-5	-
TGTGCCTGGAGTCTTTCCGGGGCCACTGAAGCTTTCTTT	CAWSLSGATEAFF	13	TRBV30	-	TRBJ1-1	-
TGTGCCAGCAGCCGGTTCGACGAGCAGTACTTC	CASSRFDEQYF	11	TRBV14	-	TRBJ2-7	-
TGTGCCAGCAGTTACTTGACAGGGGGTACTGAAGCTTTCTTT	CASSYLTGGTEAFF	14	TRBV6-6	TRBD1	TRBJ1-1	-
TGTGCCAGCAGCCCTTTCGGGACCCCAGAAAAACTGTTTTTT	CASSPFGTPEKLFF	14	TRBV9	-	TRBJ1-4	-
TGCGCCAGCAGCCAAGTGGTGGGTTCTTCCAAAAACATTCAGTACTTC	CASSQVVGSSKNIQYF	16	TRBV4-1	-	TRBJ2-4	-
TGTGCCAGCAGCTTGAGAGCAGCCGAAACCTACGAGCAGTACTTC	CASSLRAAETYEQYF	15	TRBV5-5	-	TRBJ2-7	few
TGTGCCAGCAGCGTAGACGGGGGTTCGTTATCAGCTTTCTTT	CASSVDGGSLSAFF	14	TRBV9	-	TRBJ1-1	-
TGTGCCAGCAGAAGGGGTGAGGGCACTGAAGCTTTCTTT	CASRRGEGTEAFF	13	TRBV6-1	-	TRBJ1-1	-
TGTGCCAGCTCACCGGGACAGGAAAATTCACCCCTCCACTTT	CASSPGQENSPLHF	14	TRBV18	TRBD1	TRBJ1-6	-
TGTGCCAGCAGCTTGTTCGGGACATTGGGACATGGGGAAGAGACCCAGTACTTC	CASSLFGTLGHGEETQYF	18	TRBV5-7	-	TRBJ2-5	-
TGTGCCAGCAGAAGACAGGGGGCTAAGCAAGAGACCCAGTACTTC	CASRRQGAKQETQYF	15	TRBV2	TRBD1	TRBJ2-5	once
TGTGCCAGTAGCGCAGCGGAGGGGCGGGAGACCCAGTACTTC	CASSAAEGRETQYF	14	TRBV19	-	TRBJ2-5	-
TGTGCCAGCAGCCGCGGGGGTAGCAATCAGCCCCAGCATTTT	CASSRGGSNQPQHF	14	TRBV9	-	TRBJ1-5	-
TGTGCCAGCAGCTCATATACAGGGGCTTTGTGGGAGCAGTACTTC	CASSSYTGALWEQYF	15	TRBV5-6	TRBD1	TRBJ2-7	-
TGTGCCAGCTCAACTAGCGGGGGGACCGCGAACACCGGGGAGCTGTTTTTT	CASSTSGGTANTGELFF	17	TRBV18	TRBD2	TRBJ2-2	-
TGTGCCAGCAGCGCCAGGGTCCTGGAGACCCAGTACTTC	CASSARVLETQYF	13	TRBV14	-	TRBJ2-5	-
TGTGCCAGTAGTGAAAATCCGGGACAGGGGGTAGGTTACGAGCAGTACTTC	CASSENPGQGVGYEQYF	17	TRBV19	TRBD1	TRBJ2-7	-
TGCGCCAGCAGCTTGGGCCCGGGGGCGAACGAGCAGTACTTC	CASSLGPGANEQYF	14	TRBV5-1	-	TRBJ2-7	-
TGTGCCAGCAGTCCTAGCGGGGCCCAGATCAGATACAATGAGCAGTTCTTC	CASSPSGAQIRYNEQFF	17	TRBV28	TRBD2	TRBJ2-1	-
TGTGCCAGCAGCTTGGGACTAGCGGGGGGAGATACGCAGTATTTT	CASSLGLAGGDTQYF	15	TRBV7-9	TRBD2	TRBJ2-3	-
TGTGCCAGCACCGACAGGGGGGGGACTGAAGCTTTCTTT	CASTDRGGTEAFF	13	TRBV6-6	TRBD1	TRBJ1-1	-
TGTGCCAGCAGTTACTCGATTTCCACTGAAGCTTTCTTT	CASSYSISTEAFF	13	TRBV6-6	-	TRBJ1-1	-
TGTGCCAGCAGAAAAGGGGCCCTCGCCTACAATGAGCAGTTCTTC	CASRKGALAYNEQFF	15	TRBV5-6	-	TRBJ2-1	-
TGTGCCAGCAGCTTAGTAGGACTAGTAGCGGATACGCAGTATTTT	CASSLVGLVADTQYF	15	TRBV7-2	TRBD2	TRBJ2-3	once
TGTGCCATCAGTGAGCTGGGCGGGGAAGTCCAGTACTTC	CAISELGGEVQYF	13	TRBV10-3	-	TRBJ2-5	-
TGTGCCAGCAGCAAGGTGGGAGGGCCCAGCTCCTACGAGCAGTACTTC	CASSKVGGPSSYEQYF	16	TRBV7-2	TRBD2	TRBJ2-7	-
TGTGCCAGCAGTGTGGCCACCTTACGGAAAGAGACCCAGTACTTC	CASSVATLRKETQYF	15	TRBV6-1	-	TRBJ2-5	-
TGTGCCAGCAGTCCCGGGACTAGCGGATGGTATTTT	CASSPGTSGWYF	12	TRBV28	TRBD2	TRBJ2-3	-
TGTGCCAGCAGCTTTACCCGGGCAGGGACCACCGGGGAGCTGTTTTTT	CASSFTRAGTTGELFF	16	TRBV7-2	-	TRBJ2-2	-
TGTGCCAGCAGCCAAGTTTCAGGGGGGAATTGGGGAGCTTTCTTT	CASSQVSGGNWGAFF	15	TRBV4-2	TRBD1	TRBJ1-1	few
TGTGCCAGCAGCCCCCGGGACAGGGGGTCCTACAATGAGCAGTTCTTC	CASSPRDRGSYNEQFF	16	TRBV7-2	TRBD1	TRBJ2-1	once
TGTGCCAGCAGTTTAATTTCCGGTTCCTACGAGCAGTACTTC	CASSLISGSYEQYF	14	TRBV28	-	TRBJ2-7	once
TGTGCCAGCAGCTTAGCGGGGCAGAGGTTGGGAGGCTACACCTTC	CASSLAGQRLGGYTF	15	TRBV7-2	-	TRBJ1-2	-
TGTGCCAGCAGCGTTCAGGGGGCTGGAGATACGCAGTATTTT	CASSVQGAGDTQYF	14	TRBV7-9	TRBD1	TRBJ2-3	-
TGTGCCAGCAGTCCTGAACCCAACTATGGCTACACCTTC	CASSPEPNYGYTF	13	TRBV6-1	-	TRBJ1-2	-
TGTGCCAGCAAAAAAGGGACTAGCGGGGGAGTCGAGCAGTACTTC	CASKKGTSGGVEQYF	15	TRBV2	TRBD2	TRBJ2-7	-
TGCGCCAGCAACCCCGGACAGGGTAGCTCCTACGAGCAGTACTTC	CASNPGQGSSYEQYF	15	TRBV10-2	TRBD1	TRBJ2-7	-
TGTGCCAGCAGCGTAGGAACAGGGGGCGGGCAGCCCCAGCATTTT	CASSVGTGGGQPQHF	15	TRBV9	TRBD1	TRBJ1-5	-
TGTGCCAGCAGCTCACAAGAGACCCAGTACTTC	CASSSQETQYF	11	TRBV5-5	-	TRBJ2-5	-
TGCAGCGTCGCAGGGACAGCACAAGAGACCCAGTACTTC	CSVAGTAQETQYF	13	TRBV29-1	TRBD1	TRBJ2-5	-